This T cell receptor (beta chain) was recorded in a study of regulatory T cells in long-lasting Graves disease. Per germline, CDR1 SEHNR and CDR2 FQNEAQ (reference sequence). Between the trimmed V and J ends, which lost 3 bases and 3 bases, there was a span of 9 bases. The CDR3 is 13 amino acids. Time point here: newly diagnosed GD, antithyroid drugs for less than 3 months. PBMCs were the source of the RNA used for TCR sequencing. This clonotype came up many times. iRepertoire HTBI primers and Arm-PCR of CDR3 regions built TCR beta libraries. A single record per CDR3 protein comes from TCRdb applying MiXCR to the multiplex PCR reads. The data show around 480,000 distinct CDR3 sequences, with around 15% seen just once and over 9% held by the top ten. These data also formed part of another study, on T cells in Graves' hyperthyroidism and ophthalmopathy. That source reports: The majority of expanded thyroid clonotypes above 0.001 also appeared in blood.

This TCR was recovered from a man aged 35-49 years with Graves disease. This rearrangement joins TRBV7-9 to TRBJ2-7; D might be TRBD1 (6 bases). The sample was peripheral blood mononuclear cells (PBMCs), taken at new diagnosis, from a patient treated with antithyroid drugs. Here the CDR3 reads CASSLRGFYEQYF. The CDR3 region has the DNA TGTGCCAGCAGCTTGAGGGGGTTCTACGAGCAGTACTTC.